Reported below is one T cell receptor beta chain. Its binding antigen is unknown. Base qualities are not provided; no much larger clone lies one nucleotide away. This record belongs to a study of CD8 T cells in ankylosing spondylitis (dated by TCRdb to the late 2010s). Background on the whole study: T cell receptor beta repertoires were profiled in healthy donors and ankylosing spondylitis patients so that disease-linked TCR variants could be found. The full study cohort comprised 25 ankylosing spondylitis patients and roughly 100 healthy donors. Samples of peripheral blood were taken, and for ankylosing spondylitis patients, synovial fluid was collected as well.

What the authors observed across the whole study: Some motif variants were previously reported in synovial fluid and blood of reactive arthritis patients, suggesting common disease-initiation mechanisms. A TCR beta motif of about eight highly homologous amino acid variants appeared characteristic of blood from ankylosing spondylitis patients. The disease-linked clones had a CD8+ phenotype and were found at relatively low frequencies in peripheral blood. The disease-linked clones were reported to be significantly enriched in matched synovial fluid samples from ankylosing spondylitis patients.

V and J are trimmed by 1 base and 0 bases, and the gene matches miss 1 base of the junction. Its CDR3 holds 14 amino acids, cysteine through phenylalanine. The entry retains the CDR3 DNA only, 42 bases that are in frame from base 1. The germline V gene specifies SQVTM as CDR1 and ANQGSEA as CDR2. The sample was run on an Illumina HiSeq 2500. TCR beta libraries were prepared by quantitative 5'-RACE with molecular barcodes. Turning to the authors' computational methods: Disease-linked TCR variants were identified with a new computational method built on a probabilistic model of VDJ rearrangement. TCRdb passed the public sequencing reads through fastp at Q25 and MiXCR, retaining productive beta sequences. CDR3 protein sequences are deduplicated, and each keeps its most common genes and DNA. Here the V and J calls rest on TCRdb's processing, not on the authors' analysis. In this sample the table shows 100,000 to 150,000 distinct CDR3 sequences, around 9% of which occur a single time. The ten largest clonotypes hold 2.5% to 4% of the sample.

Sequences were obtained from blood, either unsorted or a sorted T cell fraction (not recorded which). The origin of this receptor is a male donor with ankylosing spondylitis or in good health (not recorded which). The chain was built from TRBV29-1 and TRBJ2-3; TRBD1 lines up with 7 middle nucleotides. The DNA reads TGCAGCGTTGAAGGGACAGGTAGCACAGATACGCAGTATTTT. Translated, this is CSVEGTGSTDTQYF.